These T cell receptor beta chains were read from a single sample in a study of T cell responses to AZD1222 COVID-19 vaccine. Libraries were prepared by immunoSEQ multiplex PCR; TCRdb keeps only in-frame clonotypes and omits some of them. This table has around 70,000 clones, around 90% appearing once. The sequencing used peripheral blood, collected 28 days after the second AZD1222 dose. These receptors were collected from an adult who received the AZD1222 COVID-19 vaccine. Both conserved end residues are part of each CDR3. Fields, in order: J gene, clone size, D gene, V gene, CDR3 DNA, CDR3 protein. A D gene is named only where the DNA matches it firmly. Clone size is given for some rows only: seen once, a few or many times, or a class if the clone is expanded.

J gene: TRBJ1-2
clone size: -
D gene: TRBD1
V gene: TRBV6-5
CDR3 DNA: TGTGCCAGCTCGGGACAGGGAGTTCGTGGCTACACCTTC
CDR3 protein: CASSGQGVRGYTF

J gene: TRBJ1-6
clone size: -
D gene: TRBD1
V gene: TRBV6-1
CDR3 DNA: TGTGCCAGCAGTGTCCTCCAAGGGACAGCCTATTCACCCCTCCACTTT
CDR3 protein: CASSVLQGTAYSPLHF

J gene: TRBJ1-2
clone size: -
D gene: TRBD1
V gene: TRBV19
CDR3 DNA: TGTGCCAGTAGTACAGCCCGACAGGGGGTGAGAGGCTACACCTTC
CDR3 protein: CASSTARQGVRGYTF

J gene: TRBJ1-2
clone size: -
D gene: -
V gene: TRBV27
CDR3 DNA: TGTGCCAGCAGTTCGCGGCAGGGAGACTATGGCTACACCTTC
CDR3 protein: CASSSRQGDYGYTF

J gene: TRBJ2-5
clone size: once
D gene: -
V gene: TRBV5-8
CDR3 DNA: TGTGCCAGCAGCTTGACTCGGACGCAAGAGACCCAGTACTTC
CDR3 protein: CASSLTRTQETQYF

J gene: TRBJ1-2
clone size: -
D gene: -
V gene: TRBV6-5
CDR3 DNA: TGTGCCAGCTGCCGAGGCGGAGGGGTTAACTATGGCTACACCTTC
CDR3 protein: CASCRGGGVNYGYTF

J gene: TRBJ1-1
clone size: few
D gene: TRBD1
V gene: TRBV15
CDR3 DNA: TGTGCCACCAGCGAGGCCGGGACAGGGGACACTGAAGCTTTCTTT
CDR3 protein: CATSEAGTGDTEAFF

J gene: TRBJ2-7
clone size: -
D gene: -
V gene: TRBV5-6
CDR3 DNA: TGTGCCAGCAGCTTGGAGGACGAGCAGTACTTC
CDR3 protein: CASSLEDEQYF

J gene: TRBJ2-3
clone size: -
D gene: TRBD1
V gene: TRBV5-5
CDR3 DNA: TGTGCCAGCAGCTTGGGTAGGACAGGGCTCGTTGCTCCCACAGATACGCAGTATTTT
CDR3 protein: CASSLGRTGLVAPTDTQYF

J gene: TRBJ1-6
clone size: few
D gene: -
V gene: TRBV28
CDR3 DNA: TGTGCCAGCACCCCAGGGGCAGGTCCTTCACCCCTCCACTTT
CDR3 protein: CASTPGAGPSPLHF

J gene: TRBJ1-4
clone size: -
D gene: TRBD1
V gene: TRBV5-1
CDR3 DNA: TGCGCCAGCAGCCCATCGACAGGGACAACTAATGAAAAACTGTTTTTT
CDR3 protein: CASSPSTGTTNEKLFF

J gene: TRBJ2-1
clone size: -
D gene: TRBD2
V gene: TRBV2
CDR3 DNA: TGTGCCAGCCACGGGACTAGCGGGAGGAATGAGCAGTTCTTC
CDR3 protein: CASHGTSGRNEQFF

J gene: TRBJ1-1
clone size: -
D gene: TRBD1
V gene: TRBV6-5
CDR3 DNA: TGTGCCAGCAGTCCTCCAGGGACAGGGTGGACTGAAGCTTTCTTT
CDR3 protein: CASSPPGTGWTEAFF

J gene: TRBJ1-5
clone size: -
D gene: -
V gene: TRBV7-8
CDR3 DNA: TGTGCCAGCAGCTTAGCGCATGCAGGGTCCGCTAGCAATCAGCCCCAGCATTTT
CDR3 protein: CASSLAHAGSASNQPQHF

J gene: TRBJ1-2
clone size: -
D gene: -
V gene: TRBV6-6
CDR3 DNA: TGTGCCAGCATAGCGTCTAACCTTAACTATGGCTACACCTTC
CDR3 protein: CASIASNLNYGYTF

J gene: TRBJ2-1
clone size: -
D gene: TRBD1
V gene: TRBV3-1/TRBV3-2
CDR3 DNA: TGTGCCAGCAGCCAATTTACAGGGGGCAATGAGCAGTTCTTC
CDR3 protein: CASSQFTGGNEQFF

J gene: TRBJ1-1
clone size: -
D gene: -
V gene: TRBV29-1
CDR3 DNA: TGCAGCGGATGGAGGGGGAACACTGAAGCTTTCTTT
CDR3 protein: CSGWRGNTEAFF

J gene: TRBJ1-4
clone size: -
D gene: TRBD1
V gene: TRBV7-6
CDR3 DNA: TGTGCCAGCAGCTTAGGCCGGGACAGGGGGAATGAAAAACTGTTTTTT
CDR3 protein: CASSLGRDRGNEKLFF

J gene: TRBJ1-1
clone size: -
D gene: TRBD1
V gene: TRBV7-9
CDR3 DNA: TGTGCCAGCAGCTCCCCCGGGACAGGTTTGAACACTGAAGCTTTCTTT
CDR3 protein: CASSSPGTGLNTEAFF

J gene: TRBJ1-5
clone size: -
D gene: -
V gene: TRBV6-1
CDR3 DNA: TGTGCCAGCAGTGAAAGTCCCGAGACCAATCAGCCCCAGCATTTT
CDR3 protein: CASSESPETNQPQHF

J gene: TRBJ2-5
clone size: -
D gene: -
V gene: TRBV29-1
CDR3 DNA: TGCAGCGTGGAGACTGGACAGCAAGAGACCCAGTACTTC
CDR3 protein: CSVETGQQETQYF

J gene: TRBJ1-5
clone size: -
D gene: -
V gene: TRBV6-5
CDR3 DNA: TGTGCCAGCCGACCGGGAGGGAGGGGGTATCAGCCCCAGCATTTT
CDR3 protein: CASRPGGRGYQPQHF

J gene: TRBJ2-7
clone size: -
D gene: -
V gene: TRBV12-5
CDR3 DNA: TGTGCTAGTGGTACCGGTAAGGAGGAGGCCTACGAGCAGTACTTC
CDR3 protein: CASGTGKEEAYEQYF

J gene: TRBJ2-7
clone size: -
D gene: TRBD2
V gene: TRBV19
CDR3 DNA: TGTGCCAGTAGTATGCAAGCGGGAGGGAGGTACGAGCAGTACTTC
CDR3 protein: CASSMQAGGRYEQYF

J gene: TRBJ1-4
clone size: -
D gene: -
V gene: TRBV4-3
CDR3 DNA: TGCGCCAGCAGCCAAGATTTCAGGGGTCAGGAAAAACTGTTTTTT
CDR3 protein: CASSQDFRGQEKLFF

J gene: TRBJ2-5
clone size: -
D gene: TRBD1
V gene: TRBV6-5
CDR3 DNA: TGTGCCAGCAGGCCGGGACAGCCCCAAGAGACCCAGTACTTC
CDR3 protein: CASRPGQPQETQYF

J gene: TRBJ1-4
clone size: once
D gene: -
V gene: TRBV6-5
CDR3 DNA: TGTGCCAGCAGTTACTCGACTGCAACTAATGAAAAACTGTTTTTT
CDR3 protein: CASSYSTATNEKLFF

J gene: TRBJ1-3
clone size: -
D gene: TRBD1
V gene: TRBV5-5
CDR3 DNA: TGTGCCAGCAGCGGGGGGACAGGGAGATCTGGAAACACCATATATTTT
CDR3 protein: CASSGGTGRSGNTIYF

J gene: TRBJ1-3
clone size: -
D gene: TRBD1
V gene: TRBV7-2
CDR3 DNA: TGTGCCAGCAGCTTAGGGACAGGGGGAAACACCATATATTTT
CDR3 protein: CASSLGTGGNTIYF

J gene: TRBJ1-2
clone size: few
D gene: -
V gene: TRBV6-7
CDR3 DNA: TGTGCCAGCAGTAATCTCTTCGGGGACTATGGCTACACCTTC
CDR3 protein: CASSNLFGDYGYTF

J gene: TRBJ2-1
clone size: -
D gene: TRBD2
V gene: TRBV7-3
CDR3 DNA: TGTGCCAGCGGGCAAGGACTAGCGGGAATTGAGCAGTTCTTC
CDR3 protein: CASGQGLAGIEQFF

J gene: TRBJ2-1
clone size: -
D gene: -
V gene: TRBV4-2
CDR3 DNA: TGTGCCAGCAGCCCGCCCGGCAGGGAGAATGAGCAGTTCTTC
CDR3 protein: CASSPPGRENEQFF

J gene: TRBJ1-1
clone size: -
D gene: -
V gene: TRBV12-3/TRBV12-4
CDR3 DNA: TGTGCCAGCAGTTTGACTTGGGATGCTGAAGCTTTCTTT
CDR3 protein: CASSLTWDAEAFF

J gene: TRBJ1-1
clone size: -
D gene: -
V gene: TRBV30
CDR3 DNA: TGTGCCTGGAGTCGGGAGAACACTGAAGCTTTCTTT
CDR3 protein: CAWSRENTEAFF

J gene: TRBJ2-5
clone size: -
D gene: -
V gene: TRBV19
CDR3 DNA: TGTGCCACCTTAAGGGGGATCCAGTACTTC
CDR3 protein: CATLRGIQYF